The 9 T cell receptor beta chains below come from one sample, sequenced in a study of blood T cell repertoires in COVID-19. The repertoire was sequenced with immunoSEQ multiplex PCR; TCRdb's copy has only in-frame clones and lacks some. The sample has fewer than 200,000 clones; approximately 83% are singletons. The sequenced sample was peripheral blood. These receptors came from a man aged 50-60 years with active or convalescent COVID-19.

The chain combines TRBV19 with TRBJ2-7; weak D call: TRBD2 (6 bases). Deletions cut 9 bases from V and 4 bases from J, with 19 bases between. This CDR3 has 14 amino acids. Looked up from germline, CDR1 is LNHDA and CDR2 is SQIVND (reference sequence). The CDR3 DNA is TGTGCCAGCAGTCAGAAGGCGGGGCAGTACGAGCAGTACTTC. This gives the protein CASSQKAGQYEQYF.

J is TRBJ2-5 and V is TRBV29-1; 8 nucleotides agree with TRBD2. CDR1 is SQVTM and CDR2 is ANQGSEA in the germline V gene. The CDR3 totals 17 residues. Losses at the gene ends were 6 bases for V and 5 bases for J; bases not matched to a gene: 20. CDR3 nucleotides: TGCAGCGTCGAAACAGACGGGGGGGCAACAGTGGTGGAGACCCAGTACTTC. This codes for CSVETDGGATVVETQYF. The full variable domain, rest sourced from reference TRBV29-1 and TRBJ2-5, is SAVISQKPSRDICQRGTSLTIQCQVDSQVTMMFWYRQQPGQSLTLIATANQGSEATYESGFVIDKFPISRPNLTFSTLTVSNMSPEDSSIYLCSVETDGGATVVETQYFGPGTRLLVL.

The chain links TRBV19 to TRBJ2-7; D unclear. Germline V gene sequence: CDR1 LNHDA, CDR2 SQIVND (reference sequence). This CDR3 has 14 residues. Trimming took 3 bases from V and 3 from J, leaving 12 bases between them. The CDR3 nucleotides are TGTGCCAGTAGTATCCGAGGCGACCTCTACGAGCAGTACTTC. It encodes CASSIRGDLYEQYF.

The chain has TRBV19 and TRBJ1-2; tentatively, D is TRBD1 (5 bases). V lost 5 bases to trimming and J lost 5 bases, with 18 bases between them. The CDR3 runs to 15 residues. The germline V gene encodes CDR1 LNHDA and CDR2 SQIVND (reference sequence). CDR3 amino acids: CASSERTTVLYGYTF. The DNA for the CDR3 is TGTGCCAGTAGTGAACGGACGACAGTATTATATGGCTACACCTTC.

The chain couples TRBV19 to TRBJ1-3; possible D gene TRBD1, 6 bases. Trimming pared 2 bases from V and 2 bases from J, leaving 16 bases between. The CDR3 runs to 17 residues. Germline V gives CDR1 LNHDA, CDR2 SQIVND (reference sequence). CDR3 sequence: CASSIRRATGTGNTIYF. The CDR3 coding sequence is TGTGCCAGTAGTATACGACGGGCGACAGGTACTGGAAACACCATATATTTT.

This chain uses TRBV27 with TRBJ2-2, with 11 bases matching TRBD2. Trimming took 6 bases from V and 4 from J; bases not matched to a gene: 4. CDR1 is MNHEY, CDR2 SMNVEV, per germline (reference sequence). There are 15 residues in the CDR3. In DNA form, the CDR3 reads TGTGCCAGCAGCCCCGGACTAGCGGGCACCGGGGAGCTGTTTTTT. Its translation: CASSPGLAGTGELFF.

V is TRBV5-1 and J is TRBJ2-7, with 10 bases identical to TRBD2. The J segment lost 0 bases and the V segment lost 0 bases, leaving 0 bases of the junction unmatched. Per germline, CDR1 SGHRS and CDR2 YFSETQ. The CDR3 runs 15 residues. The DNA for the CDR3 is TGCGCCAGCAGCTTGGAGCGGGGGGGCTCCTACGAGCAGTACTTC. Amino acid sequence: CASSLERGGSYEQYF.

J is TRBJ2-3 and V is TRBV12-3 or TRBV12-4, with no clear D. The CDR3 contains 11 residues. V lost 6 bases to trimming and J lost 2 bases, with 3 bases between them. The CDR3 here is CASSLTDTQYF. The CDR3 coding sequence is TGTGCCAGCAGCCTCACAGATACGCAGTATTTT.

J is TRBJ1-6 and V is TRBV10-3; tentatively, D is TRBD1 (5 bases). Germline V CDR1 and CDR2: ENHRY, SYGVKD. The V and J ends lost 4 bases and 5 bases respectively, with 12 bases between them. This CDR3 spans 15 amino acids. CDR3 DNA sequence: TGTGCCATCAGTGGGAGGGGACGCGATAATTCACCCCTCCACTTT. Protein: CAISGRGRDNSPLHF.